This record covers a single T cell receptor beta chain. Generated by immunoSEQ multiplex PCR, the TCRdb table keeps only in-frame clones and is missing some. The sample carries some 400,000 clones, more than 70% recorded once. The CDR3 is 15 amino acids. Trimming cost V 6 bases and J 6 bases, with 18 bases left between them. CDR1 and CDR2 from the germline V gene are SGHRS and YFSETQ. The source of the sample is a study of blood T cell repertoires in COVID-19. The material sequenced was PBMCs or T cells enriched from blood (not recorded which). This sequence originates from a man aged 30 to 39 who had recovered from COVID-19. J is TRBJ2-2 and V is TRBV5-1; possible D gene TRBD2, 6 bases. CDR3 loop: CASNTGDRGAGELFF. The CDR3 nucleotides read TGCGCCAGCAACACGGGGGACCGCGGGGCCGGGGAGCTGTTTTTT.